The 17 T cell receptor beta chains listed next were all sequenced from one sample in a study of T cells in lung cancer brain metastases. Produced via immunoSEQ multiplex PCR; TCRdb's table is partial and in-frame only. There are about 3,200 clones in the sample; 90% to 95% occur only once, and approximately 2.8% lies in the top ten. Sequenced sample: tumor tissue from the primary lung tumor. These receptors were taken from a man between 65 and 80 years old with non-small cell lung cancer.

A word on this clone: A read error may account for a junction end that differs from germline. The chain has TRBV6-5 and TRBJ1-1; unclear D gene. The V gene's germline CDR1 is MNHEY and CDR2 SVGAGI. The CDR3 loop spans 12 amino acids. Here the CDR3 DNA reads TGTGCCAGCAGAATAAAAAACAGTGAAGCTTTCTTT. The encoded protein is CASRIKNSEAFF.

The V call is TRBV27, the J call TRBJ2-5; possibly TRBD2 for D (6 bases). Per germline, CDR1 MNHEY and CDR2 SMNVEV (reference sequence). CDR3 size: 15 residues. Trimming pared 5 bases from V and 3 bases from J, leaving 16 bases between. CDR3 DNA: TGTGCCAGCAGTCCCCTTGGCGGGGCGGAAGAGACCCAGTACTTC. Amino acids: CASSPLGGAEETQYF.

The chain recombines TRBV5-5 with TRBJ1-6, with a possible D match to TRBD1 (5 bases). The germline V and J ends were trimmed by 4 bases and 8 bases, with 16 bases remaining between them. The CDR3 sequence is 15 residues long. Germline lookup yields CDR1 SGHKS and CDR2 YYEKEE (reference sequence). The CDR3 here is CASSVDTVRHSPLHF. Here the CDR3 DNA reads TGTGCCAGCAGCGTGGACACGGTGAGGCATTCACCCCTCCACTTT.

The V call is TRBV6-5, the J call TRBJ1-4; no firm D call. Trimming cost V 6 bases and J 10 bases, with 18 bases left between them. CDR1 is MNHEY and CDR2 is SVGAGI in the germline V gene. There are 14 residues in the CDR3. CDR3: CASSSLIPIAKLFF. The DNA of the CDR3 is TGTGCCAGCAGCTCCTTAATTCCTATCGCAAAACTGTTTTTT.

J is TRBJ1-1 and V is TRBV29-1; D might be TRBD1 (6 bases). This CDR3 comprises 12 residues. Germline assignment: CDR1 SQVTM and CDR2 ANQGSEA. Trimming removed 8 bases from V and 3 bases from J, with 13 bases in between. The CDR3 DNA reads as TGCAGCTCTCAGGACAGAGACACTGAAGCTTTCTTT. It encodes CSSQDRDTEAFF.

The genes are TRBV6-1 and TRBJ1-2, with D possibly TRBD1 on 5 matching bases. Trimming took 1 base from V and 6 from J, leaving 18 bases between them. Germline assignment: CDR1 MNHNS and CDR2 SASEGT. There are 16 residues in the CDR3. As DNA, the CDR3 is TGTGCCAGCAGTGAAGGTTCTTTAGGACAACGGAATGGCTACACCTTC. It translates to CASSEGSLGQRNGYTF.

The V and J genes are TRBV10-1 and TRBJ2-3; the D is unclear. The length of the CDR3 is 15 residues. Germline lookup yields CDR1 WNHNN and CDR2 SYGVQD (reference sequence). V was trimmed by 3 bases and J by 1 base, leaving 11 bases between them. CDR3 sequence: CASSDPMTGTDTQYF. The CDR3 DNA reads TGCGCCAGCAGTGACCCCATGACGGGCACAGATACGCAGTATTTT.

A single count supports this clone. V and J are TRBV27 and TRBJ2-7; 9 bases align to TRBD2. Unmatched junction bases numbered 10, after V lost 8 bases and J lost 2 bases. Germline-derived CDR1 and CDR2 are MNHEY and SMNVEV (reference sequence). The CDR3 sequence is 15 residues long. The CDR3 here is CASSPTRLAAYEQYF. The CDR3 region has the DNA TGTGCCAGCTCGCCCACGCGACTAGCGGCCTACGAGCAGTACTTC.

This clone was detected once. The chain combines TRBV5-8 with TRBJ1-5; D remains ambiguous. The CDR3 consists of 11 residues. Per the germline V gene, CDR1 is SGHTS and CDR2 is YDEGEE. Trimming shortened V by 3 bases and J by 3 bases, and 1 base separated the two germline ends. CDR3 bases: TGTGCCAGCAGCTACAATCAGCCCCAGCATTTT. Protein sequence: CASSYNQPQHF.

The chain uses TRBV7-9 and TRBJ1-1; D is ambiguous. The CDR3 consists of 15 residues. V lost 4 bases, J lost 0 bases, and 12 bases lay in between. CDR1 and CDR2 from the germline V gene are SEHNR and FQNEAQ (reference sequence). The CDR3 DNA reads as TGTGCCAGCAGCTCCTCCACTCATCTGAACACTGAAGCTTTCTTT. It specifies CASSSSTHLNTEAFF.

The genes are TRBV29-1 and TRBJ2-3, with no clear D. Between the trimmed V and J ends, which lost 4 bases and 2 bases, there was a span of 13 bases. This CDR3 is 14 amino acids long. Germline V gene lookup returns CDR1 SQVTM and CDR2 ANQGSEA. This chain's CDR3 is CSVVSERPTDTQYF. CDR3 nucleotides: TGCAGCGTTGTATCTGAGAGACCCACAGATACGCAGTATTTT.

The chain links TRBV9 to TRBJ2-2; D gene ambiguous. The V and J ends lost 4 bases and 8 bases respectively, with 12 bases between them. This CDR3 spans 13 amino acids. Germline V gives CDR1 SGDLS, CDR2 YYNGEE. The CDR3 sequence is CASSSDPEGELFF. CDR3 DNA sequence: TGTGCCAGCAGCTCGGACCCGGAGGGGGAGCTGTTTTTT.

CDR3 DNA: TGTGCCAGCAGCTTAACACCCGGGGCCAACACTGAAGCTTTCTTT. It encodes CASSLTPGANTEAFF. The J gene is TRBJ1-1, the V gene TRBV7-3, with a possible D match to TRBD1 (5 bases). CDR1 is SGHTA and CDR2 is FQGTGA in the germline V gene. CDR3 length equals 15 residues. With 0 bases removed from V and 2 bases from J, the gap between germline ends came to 10 bases.

V and J are TRBV5-1 and TRBJ2-7, with TRBD2 as a possible D gene (5 bases). This CDR3 contains 14 residues. Germline assignment: CDR1 SGHRS and CDR2 YFSETQ. V was trimmed by 0 bases and J by 4 bases, leaving 11 bases between them. CDR3 DNA sequence: TGCGCCAGCAGCTTGGAAGGAGGTTATTACGAGCAGTACTTC. Its translation: CASSLEGGYYEQYF.

Concerning this clone itself: The junction shows a germline mismatch at one end, possibly a read error. The chain carries TRBV6-1 and TRBJ2-7; 9 bases match TRBD1. Germline V gene data show CDR1 as MNHNS and CDR2 as SASEGT. The CDR3 covers 16 residues. The CDR3, as DNA: TGTGCTAGCAGTGAAAGGTTGGGACAGGGCATCTACGAGCAGTACTTC. Amino acids: CASSERLGQGIYEQYF.

J is TRBJ1-1 and V is TRBV10-3, with TRBD1 identical over 8 bases. The CDR3 has 15 residues. Germline CDR1 ENHRY, CDR2 SYGVKD. V lost 3 bases and J lost 4; bases outside the gene matches: 7. CDR3 sequence (DNA): TGTGCCATCAGTGATGGACAGGGCTATGGCACTGAAGCTTTCTTT. Residues: CAISDGQGYGTEAFF.

The chain employs TRBV5-1 and TRBJ1-1; D ambiguous. Germline-derived CDR1 and CDR2 are SGHRS and YFSETQ. V gave up 0 bases and J gave up 3 bases, with 0 bases separating them. This CDR3 region has 11 residues. This CDR3 is CASSLDTEAFF. The CDR3 coding sequence is TGCGCCAGCAGCTTGGACACTGAAGCTTTCTTT.